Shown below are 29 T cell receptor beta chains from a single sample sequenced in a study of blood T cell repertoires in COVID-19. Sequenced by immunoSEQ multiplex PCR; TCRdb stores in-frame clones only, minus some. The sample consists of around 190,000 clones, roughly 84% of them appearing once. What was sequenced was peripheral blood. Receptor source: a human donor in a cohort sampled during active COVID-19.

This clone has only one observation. The CDR3 DNA reads TGTGCCAGCAGCCCATGGACTAGCGGGAGTGTGAGTCGGTTCTTC. This gives the protein CASSPWTSGSVSRFF. The chain combines TRBV7-8 with TRBJ2-1, with 13 bases matching TRBD2. V shed 5 bases, J shed 15 bases, and the junction held 13 bases outside the gene matches. Germline CDR1 is SGHVS and CDR2 is FQNEAQ. The CDR3 has 15 residues.

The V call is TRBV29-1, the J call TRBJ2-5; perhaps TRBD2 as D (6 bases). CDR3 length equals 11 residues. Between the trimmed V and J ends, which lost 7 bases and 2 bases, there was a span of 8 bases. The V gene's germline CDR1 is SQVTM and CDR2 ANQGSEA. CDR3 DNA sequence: TGCAGCGCCGGACTACAAGAGACCCAGTACTTC. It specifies CSAGLQETQYF. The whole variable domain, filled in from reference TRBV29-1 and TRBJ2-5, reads SAVISQKPSRDICQRGTSLTIQCQVDSQVTMMFWYRQQPGQSLTLIATANQGSEATYESGFVIDKFPISRPNLTFSTLTVSNMSPEDSSIYLCSAGLQETQYFGPGTRLLVL.

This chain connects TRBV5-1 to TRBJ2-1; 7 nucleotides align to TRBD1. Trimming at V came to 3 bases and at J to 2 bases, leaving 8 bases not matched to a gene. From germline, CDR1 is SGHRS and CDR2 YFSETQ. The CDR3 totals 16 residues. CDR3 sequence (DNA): TGCGCCAGCAGCTGGGAGACAGGGCCCCCCTACAATGAGCAGTTCTTC. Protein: CASSWETGPPYNEQFF.

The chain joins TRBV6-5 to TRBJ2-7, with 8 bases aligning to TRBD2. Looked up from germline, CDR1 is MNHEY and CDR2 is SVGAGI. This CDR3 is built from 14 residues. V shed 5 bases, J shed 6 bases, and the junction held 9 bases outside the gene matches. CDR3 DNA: TGTGCCAGCAGTCTCGGGACTAGATCATCCGAGCAGTACTTC. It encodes CASSLGTRSSEQYF.

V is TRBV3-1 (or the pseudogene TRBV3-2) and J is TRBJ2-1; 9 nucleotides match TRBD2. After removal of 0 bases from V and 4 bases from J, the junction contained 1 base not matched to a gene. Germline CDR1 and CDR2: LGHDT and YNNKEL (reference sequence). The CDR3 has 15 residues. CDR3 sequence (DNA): TGTGCCAGCAGCCAAGAGACTAGCGGTTACAATGAGCAGTTCTTC. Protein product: CASSQETSGYNEQFF.

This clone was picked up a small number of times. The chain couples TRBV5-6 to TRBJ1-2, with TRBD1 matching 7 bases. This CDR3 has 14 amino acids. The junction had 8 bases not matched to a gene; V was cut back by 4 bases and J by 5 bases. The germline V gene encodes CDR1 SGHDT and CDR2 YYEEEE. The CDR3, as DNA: TGTGCCAGCAGCCCGGGCCCACAGGGGTATGGCTACACCTTC. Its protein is CASSPGPQGYGYTF.

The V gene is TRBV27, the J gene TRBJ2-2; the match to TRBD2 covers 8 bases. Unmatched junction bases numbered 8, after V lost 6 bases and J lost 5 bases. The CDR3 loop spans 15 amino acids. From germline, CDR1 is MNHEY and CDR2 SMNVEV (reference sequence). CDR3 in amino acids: CASSSGRAATGELFF. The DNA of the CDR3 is TGTGCCAGCAGCTCCGGGAGGGCCGCAACCGGGGAGCTGTTTTTT.

The DNA of the CDR3 is TGCGCCAGCAGCAGTTTAAGTCGGCAGGCTTACTATGGCTACACCTTC. Its protein product is CASSSLSRQAYYGYTF. The V and J genes are TRBV5-1 and TRBJ1-2; D not certain. Germline CDR1 and CDR2: SGHRS and YFSETQ. The CDR3 is 16 amino acids. The ends were cut back, 4 bases at V and 3 bases at J, with 19 bases in the middle.

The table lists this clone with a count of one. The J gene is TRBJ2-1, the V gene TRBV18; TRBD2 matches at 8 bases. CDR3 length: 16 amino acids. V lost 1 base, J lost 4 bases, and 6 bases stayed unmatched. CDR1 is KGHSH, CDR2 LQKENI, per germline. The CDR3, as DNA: TGTGCCAGCTCACCACGGCGGCAGCGGGAGTACAATGAGCAGTTCTTC. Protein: CASSPRRQREYNEQFF.

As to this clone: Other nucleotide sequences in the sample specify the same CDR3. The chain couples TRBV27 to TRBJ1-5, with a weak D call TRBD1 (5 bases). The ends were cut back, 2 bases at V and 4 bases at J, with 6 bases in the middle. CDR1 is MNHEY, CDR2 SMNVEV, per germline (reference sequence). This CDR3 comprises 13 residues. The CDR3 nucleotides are TGTGCCAGCAGTTTAGCAGGGAATCAGCCCCAGCATTTT. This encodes CASSLAGNQPQHF.

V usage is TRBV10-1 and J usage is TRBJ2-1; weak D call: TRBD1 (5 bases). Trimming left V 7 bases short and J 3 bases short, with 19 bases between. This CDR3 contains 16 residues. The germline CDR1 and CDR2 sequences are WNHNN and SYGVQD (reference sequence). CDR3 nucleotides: TGCGCCAGCACTAGGACACCTCCTATACACTACAATGAGCAGTTCTTC. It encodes CASTRTPPIHYNEQFF.

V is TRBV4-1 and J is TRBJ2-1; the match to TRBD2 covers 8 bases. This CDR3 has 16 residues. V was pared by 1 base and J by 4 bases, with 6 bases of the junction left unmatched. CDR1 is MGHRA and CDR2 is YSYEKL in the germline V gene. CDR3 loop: CASSQGRLAGYNEQFF. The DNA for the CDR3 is TGCGCCAGCAGCCAAGGGAGGTTAGCGGGATACAATGAGCAGTTCTTC.

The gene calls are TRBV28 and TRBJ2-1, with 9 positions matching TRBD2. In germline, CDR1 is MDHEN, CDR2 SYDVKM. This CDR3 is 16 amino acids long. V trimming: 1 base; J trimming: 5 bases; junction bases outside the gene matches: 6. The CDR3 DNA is TGTGCCAGCAGTTTATATCGCGGGAGGGCCGACAATGAGCAGTTCTTC. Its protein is CASSLYRGRADNEQFF.

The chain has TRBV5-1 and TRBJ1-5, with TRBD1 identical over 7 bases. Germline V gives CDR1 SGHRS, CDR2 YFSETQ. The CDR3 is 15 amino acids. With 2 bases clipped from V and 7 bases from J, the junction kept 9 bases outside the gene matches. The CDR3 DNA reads TGCGCCAGCAGCTTATCCGGGACAGTAACCCAGCCCCAGCATTTT. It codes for CASSLSGTVTQPQHF.

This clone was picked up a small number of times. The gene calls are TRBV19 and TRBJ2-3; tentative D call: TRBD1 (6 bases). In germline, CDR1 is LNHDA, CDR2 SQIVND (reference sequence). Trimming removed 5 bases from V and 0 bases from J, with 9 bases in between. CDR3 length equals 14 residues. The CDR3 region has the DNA TGTGCCAGTAGTCACAGGGTCAGCACAGATACGCAGTATTTT. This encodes CASSHRVSTDTQYF.

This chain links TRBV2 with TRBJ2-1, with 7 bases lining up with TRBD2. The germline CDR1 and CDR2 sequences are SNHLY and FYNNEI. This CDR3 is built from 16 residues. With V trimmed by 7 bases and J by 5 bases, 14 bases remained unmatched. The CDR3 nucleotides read TGTGCCAGCACCAAAAAGGTACTAGCGCAAAACAATGAGCAGTTCTTC. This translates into CASTKKVLAQNNEQFF.

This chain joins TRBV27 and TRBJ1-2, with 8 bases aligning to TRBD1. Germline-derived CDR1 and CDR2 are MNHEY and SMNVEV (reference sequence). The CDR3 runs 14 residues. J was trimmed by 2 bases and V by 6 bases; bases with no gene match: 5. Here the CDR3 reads CASSRTGRNYGYTF. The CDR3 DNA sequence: TGTGCCAGCAGCCGGACAGGGCGAAACTATGGCTACACCTTC.

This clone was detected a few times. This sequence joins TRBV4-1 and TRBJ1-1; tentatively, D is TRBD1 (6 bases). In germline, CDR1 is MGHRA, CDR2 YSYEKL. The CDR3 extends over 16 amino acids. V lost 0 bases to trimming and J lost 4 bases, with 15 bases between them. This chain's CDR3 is CASSQEAGARPTEAFF. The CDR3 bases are TGCGCCAGCAGCCAAGAGGCAGGGGCCAGACCCACTGAAGCTTTCTTT.

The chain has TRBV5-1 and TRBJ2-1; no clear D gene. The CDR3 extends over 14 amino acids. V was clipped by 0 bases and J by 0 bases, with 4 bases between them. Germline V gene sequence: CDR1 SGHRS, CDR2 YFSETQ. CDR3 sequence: CASSLDSSYNEQFF. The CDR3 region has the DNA TGCGCCAGCAGCTTGGACAGCTCCTACAATGAGCAGTTCTTC. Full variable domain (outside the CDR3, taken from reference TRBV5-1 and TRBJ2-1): KAGVTQTPRYLIKTRGQQVTLSCSPISGHRSVSWYQQTPGQGLQFLFEYFSETQRNKGNFPGRFSGRQFSNSRSEMNVSTLELGDSALYLCASSLDSSYNEQFFGPGTRLTVL.

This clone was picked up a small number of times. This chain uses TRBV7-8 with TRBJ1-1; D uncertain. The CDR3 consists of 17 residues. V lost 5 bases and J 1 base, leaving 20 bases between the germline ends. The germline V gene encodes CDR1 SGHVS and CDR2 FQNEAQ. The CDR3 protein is CASSLQSGTVQNTEAFF. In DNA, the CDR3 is TGTGCCAGCAGCCTGCAGAGCGGAACAGTACAGAACACTGAAGCTTTCTTT.

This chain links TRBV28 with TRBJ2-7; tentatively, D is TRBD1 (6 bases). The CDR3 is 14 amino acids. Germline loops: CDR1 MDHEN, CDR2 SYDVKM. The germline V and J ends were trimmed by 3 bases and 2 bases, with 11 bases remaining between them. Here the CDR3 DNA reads TGTGCCAGCAGTTTCGGGCAGGGGCCCTACGAGCAGTACTTC. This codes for CASSFGQGPYEQYF.

The CDR3 reads CASSTGTGVHEQFF. In DNA, the CDR3 is TGTGCCAGCAGTACCGGGACAGGGGTTCATGAGCAGTTCTTC. The rearrangement uses TRBV28 and TRBJ2-1; TRBD1 aligns across 10 bases. Per the germline V gene, CDR1 is MDHEN and CDR2 is SYDVKM. The V gene end was trimmed by 5 bases and the J gene end by 8 bases; junction bases not matched to a gene: 6. CDR3 size: 14 residues.

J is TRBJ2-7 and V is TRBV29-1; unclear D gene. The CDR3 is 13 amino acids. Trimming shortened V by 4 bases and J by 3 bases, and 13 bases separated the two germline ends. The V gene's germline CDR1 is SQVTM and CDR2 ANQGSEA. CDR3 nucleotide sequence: TGCAGCGTTGTCATCCAGGCGAACTACGAGCAGTACTTC. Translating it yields CSVVIQANYEQYF.

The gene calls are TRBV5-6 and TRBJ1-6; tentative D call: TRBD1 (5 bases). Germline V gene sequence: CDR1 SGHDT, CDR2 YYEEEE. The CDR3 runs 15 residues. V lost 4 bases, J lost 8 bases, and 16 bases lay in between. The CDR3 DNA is TGTGCCAGCAGCCAAGTGTGGGGCGGTGATTCACCCCTCCACTTT. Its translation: CASSQVWGGDSPLHF. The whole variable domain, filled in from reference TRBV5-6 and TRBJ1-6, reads DAGVTQSPTHLIKTRGQQVTLRCSPKSGHDTVSWYQQALGQGPQFIFQYYEEEERQRGNFPDRFSGHQFPNYSSELNVNALLLGDSALYLCASSQVWGGDSPLHFGNGTRLTVT.

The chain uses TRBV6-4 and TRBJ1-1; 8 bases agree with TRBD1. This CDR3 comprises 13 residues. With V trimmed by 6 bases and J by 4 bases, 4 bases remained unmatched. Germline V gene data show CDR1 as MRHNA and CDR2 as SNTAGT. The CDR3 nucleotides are TGTGCCAGCAGACAGACAGGGGCCACTGAAGCTTTCTTT. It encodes CASRQTGATEAFF.

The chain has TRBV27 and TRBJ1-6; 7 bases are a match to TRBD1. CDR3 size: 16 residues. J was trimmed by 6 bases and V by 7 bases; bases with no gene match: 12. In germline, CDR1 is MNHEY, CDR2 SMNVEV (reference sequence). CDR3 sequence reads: CASKYQPTGPNSPLHF. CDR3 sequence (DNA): TGTGCCAGCAAGTATCAACCGACAGGGCCTAATTCACCCCTCCACTTT.

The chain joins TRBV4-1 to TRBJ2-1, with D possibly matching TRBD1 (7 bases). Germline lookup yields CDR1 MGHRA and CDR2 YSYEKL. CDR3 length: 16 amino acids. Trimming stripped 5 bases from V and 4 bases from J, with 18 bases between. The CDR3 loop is CASSNPTGRHYNEQFF. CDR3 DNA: TGCGCCAGCAGCAATCCGACAGGGAGGCATTACAATGAGCAGTTCTTC.

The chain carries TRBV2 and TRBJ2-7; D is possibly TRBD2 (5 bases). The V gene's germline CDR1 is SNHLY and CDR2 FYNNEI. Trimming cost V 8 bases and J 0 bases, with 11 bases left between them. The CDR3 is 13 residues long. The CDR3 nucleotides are TGTGCCAGCCCGGTAGCGCACTCCTACGAGCAGTACTTC. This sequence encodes CASPVAHSYEQYF.

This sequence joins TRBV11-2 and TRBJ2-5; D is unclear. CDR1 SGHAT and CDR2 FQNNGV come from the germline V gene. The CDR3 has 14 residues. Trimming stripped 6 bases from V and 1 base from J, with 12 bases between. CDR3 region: CASRPIRGQETQYF. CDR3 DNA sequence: TGTGCCAGCAGACCAATAAGAGGCCAAGAGACCCAGTACTTC.